This T cell receptor (beta chain) stems from a study of cytomegalovirus exposure and HLA in healthy donors. Study background: The Caucasian-associated ancestry cluster contained roughly four fifths of the roughly 370 genotyped donors. Regarding the study as a whole: For most TCR sequences rarity was the rule, although some public TCRs occurred in many donors. A later analysis reportedly found fewer N-insertions in an Asian-associated ancestry cluster than the roughly 670-donor mean. The study labeled 150 to 200 TCR beta chains cytomegalovirus-associated.

The PCR contained 60 Vbeta and 13 Jbeta primers. The table came from immunoSEQ multiplex PCR; TCRdb's copy has only in-frame clones and leaves some out. The data contain 150,000 to 200,000 clones, roughly 80% of them singletons. This clone was seen just once. Its cognate antigen is unknown. Germline CDR1 and CDR2: GTSNPN and SVGIG (reference sequence). The CDR3 loop spans 13 amino acids. Trimming took 1 base from V and 7 from J, leaving 10 bases between them. The clonotype comes from a female donor in good health and CMV-seronegative. The chain has TRBV30 and TRBJ1-4; D unclear. Sequencing was done on a sample of PBMCs. The CDR3 sequence: CAWSGPRREKLFF. The CDR3 nucleotides are TGTGCCTGGAGTGGACCGAGGCGTGAAAAACTGTTTTTT.